The 25 T cell receptor beta chains given below trace back to one sample, sequenced in a study of OX40 agonist ivuxolimab in advanced cancers. Libraries were prepared through the immunoSEQ multiplex PCR assay. The immuneACCESS repertoire file appears here via TCRdb, limited to in-frame rearrangements. These files lack a portion of the clones; in checked studies, under half of the deficit traces to unresolved V genes, and the cause of the others is not known. Here the sample has 60,000 to 85,000 clones; over 70% occur a single time. Under 7% of the sample comes from the top ten. The sample was CD4+ or CD8+ T cells sorted from blood, taken in a trial of the OX40 agonist ivuxolimab. Every receptor here comes from an adult with an advanced solid tumor such as melanoma, head and neck, liver or kidney cancer.

The chain is built from TRBV11-3 and TRBJ2-3, with TRBD1 identical over 11 bases. In germline, CDR1 is SGHNT, CDR2 YENEEA. The CDR3 extends over 16 amino acids. The J segment lost 3 bases and the V segment lost 3 bases, leaving 5 bases of the junction unmatched. The CDR3 loop is CASSLPGTGGTDTQYF. In nucleotides, the CDR3 is TGTGCCAGCAGCTTGCCCGGGACAGGGGGAACAGATACGCAGTATTTT.

The chain recombines TRBV28 with TRBJ1-5; maybe TRBD1 (6 bases). The CDR3 consists of 14 residues. Germline CDR1 and CDR2: MDHEN and SYDVKM. V gave up 3 bases and J gave up 7 bases, with 13 bases separating them. CDR3 residues: CASSFTGNGQPQHF. In DNA, the CDR3 is TGTGCCAGCAGTTTTACAGGGAATGGGCAGCCCCAGCATTTT. Variable domain in full (rest from reference TRBV28 and TRBJ1-5): DVKVTQSSRYLVKRTGEKVFLECVQDMDHENMFWYRQDPGLGLRLIYFSYDVKMKEKGDIPEGYSVSREKKERFSLILESASTNQTSMYLCASSFTGNGQPQHFGDGTRLSIL.

This chain links TRBV18 with TRBJ1-1, with TRBD1 matching over 11 bases. This CDR3 contains 18 residues. The V gene end was trimmed by 3 bases and the J gene end by 0 bases; junction bases not matched to a gene: 9. CDR1 is KGHSH, CDR2 LQKENI, per germline. The CDR3 reads CASSPTGQGVKLNTEAFF. DNA of the CDR3: TGTGCCAGCTCACCCACGGGACAGGGGGTCAAACTGAACACTGAAGCTTTCTTT.

CDR3 DNA: TGTGCCAGCAGCCCGGGGACTAGCGGGAGGACCTCCGGAAGTTTCTTC. Translating it yields CASSPGTSGRTSGSFF. The V call is TRBV7-2, the J call TRBJ2-1; TRBD2 matches 15 bases. Germline V gives CDR1 SGHTA, CDR2 FQGNSA. V dropped 5 bases and J dropped 16; count of bases not matched to a gene: 15. The CDR3 extends over 16 amino acids.

V and J are TRBV7-9 and TRBJ2-7; D remains unclear. V was clipped by 5 bases and J by 1 base, with 6 bases between them. Per the germline V gene, CDR1 is SEHNR and CDR2 is FQNEAQ (reference sequence). The CDR3 consists of 12 residues. Written as DNA, the CDR3 is TGTGCCAGCAGCACCGGATCCTACGAGCAGTACTTC. It encodes CASSTGSYEQYF.

The V and J genes are TRBV28 and TRBJ1-2; no clear D. This CDR3 contains 14 residues. Germline CDR1 is MDHEN and CDR2 is SYDVKM. V dropped 2 bases and J dropped 3 bases, with 10 bases sitting between them. CDR3: CASSLNSGHYGYTF. Written as DNA, the CDR3 is TGTGCCAGCAGTTTAAACTCAGGCCACTATGGCTACACCTTC.

This clone showed up just once. The V call is TRBV5-4, the J call TRBJ2-3; possible D gene TRBD2, 5 bases. Per germline, CDR1 SGHNT and CDR2 YYREEE (reference sequence). V dropped 0 bases and J dropped 0 bases, with 5 bases sitting between them. The CDR3 loop spans 14 amino acids. This chain's CDR3 is CASSLGTSTDTQYF. The CDR3 DNA is TGTGCCAGCAGCTTGGGGACTAGCACAGATACGCAGTATTTT.

The genes are TRBV7-9 and TRBJ2-2; D perhaps matches TRBD1 (5 bases). The V and J ends lost 2 bases and 0 bases respectively, with 10 bases between them. Per the germline V gene, CDR1 is SEHNR and CDR2 is FQNEAQ (reference sequence). The CDR3 has 16 amino acids. The CDR3 reads CASSLRGSTNTGELFF. Written as DNA, the CDR3 is TGTGCCAGCAGCTTAAGGGGAAGCACGAACACCGGGGAGCTGTTTTTT. Variable domain in full (rest from reference TRBV7-9 and TRBJ2-2): DTGVSQNPRHKITKRGQNVTFRCDPISEHNRLYWYRQTLGQGPEFLTYFQNEAQLEKSRLLSDRFSAERPKGSFSTLEIQRTEQGDSAMYLCASSLRGSTNTGELFFGEGSRLTVL.

In its sample, this clone was seen a few times. This sequence joins TRBV10-3 and TRBJ1-2; 7 bases fit TRBD1. The CDR3 runs 15 residues. Germline assignment: CDR1 ENHRY and CDR2 SYGVKD. V lost 3 bases, J lost 6 bases, and 10 bases stayed unmatched. In DNA, the CDR3 is TGTGCCATCAGTGATTGGGCCGAGACAGGGAATGGCTACACCTTC. Its protein product is CAISDWAETGNGYTF.

This clone was found once. The V gene is TRBV5-3, the J gene TRBJ2-7; D gene uncertain. TRBV5-3 is flagged as an ORF with uncertain function. This CDR3 is built from 16 residues. V was cut by 0 bases and J by 4 bases, with 17 bases left in between. This chain's CDR3 is CARSLVRNNFQYEQYF. The CDR3 nucleotides are TGTGCCAGAAGCTTGGTCAGAAACAACTTCCAGTACGAGCAGTACTTC.

The rearrangement links TRBV2 to TRBJ2-7, with no clear D. This CDR3 is built from 13 residues. The ends were cut back, 10 bases at V and 6 bases at J, with 19 bases in the middle. The germline gives CDR1 SNHLY, CDR2 FYNNEI. CDR3 nucleotide sequence: TGTGCCACCTCAAGGTGGCTAGGTGCCGAGCAGTACTTC. It specifies CATSRWLGAEQYF.

V usage is TRBV5-1 and J usage is TRBJ2-5, with TRBD2 matching 16 bases. The CDR3 is made up of 17 amino acids. Germline V gives CDR1 SGHRS, CDR2 YFSETQ. Trimming removed 4 bases from V and 5 bases from J; junction bases left unmatched: 8. CDR3 bases: TGCGCCAGCAGCCTGGGACTAGCGGGAGGGCCGAGGGAGACCCAGTACTTC. It specifies CASSLGLAGGPRETQYF.

The chain has TRBV7-3 and TRBJ1-2; TRBD1 aligns across 7 bases. Looked up from germline, CDR1 is SGHTA and CDR2 is FQGTGA. With 5 bases clipped from V and 8 bases from J, the junction kept 11 bases outside the gene matches. CDR3 length equals 14 residues. CDR3 nucleotide sequence: TGTGCCAGCAGCGAACGGACAGGTGGGCCGGGCTACACCTTC. This encodes CASSERTGGPGYTF.

The chain recombines TRBV18 with TRBJ2-7; tentatively, D is TRBD1 or TRBD2 (6 bases each). In germline, CDR1 is KGHSH, CDR2 LQKENI. The CDR3 sequence is 14 residues long. Trimming removed 2 bases at V and 8 bases at J, with 16 bases between. The CDR3 sequence is CASSPAGRGGKQYF. The CDR3 DNA reads as TGTGCCAGCTCACCAGCTGGCAGGGGAGGCAAGCAGTACTTC.

The V call is TRBV6-5, the J call TRBJ2-5; D gene uncertain. V lost 6 bases and J lost 14, with 16 bases in between. This CDR3 contains 11 residues. The germline V gene has CDR1 MNHEY and CDR2 SVGAGI. CDR3: CASRRLDDLYF. Here the CDR3 DNA reads TGTGCCAGCAGGAGACTGGACGACTTATACTTC.

This sequence joins TRBV4-2 and TRBJ2-7; D may correspond to TRBD1 or TRBD2 (5 bases each). This CDR3 is built from 15 residues. Trimming pared 1 base from V and 2 bases from J, leaving 12 bases between. The V gene's germline CDR1 is LGHNA and CDR2 YNFKEQ. CDR3 DNA: TGTGCCAGCAGCCAAGTAGTGGGGACGGCCTACGAGCAGTACTTC. Translation gives CASSQVVGTAYEQYF.

This chain links TRBV30 with TRBJ2-5; D gene uncertain. This CDR3 has 12 amino acids. CDR1 GTSNPN and CDR2 SVGIG come from the germline V gene (reference sequence). Trimming stripped 2 bases from V and 5 bases from J, with 9 bases between. CDR3 DNA: TGTGCCTGGAGTCCCCTGCAGGAGACCCAGTACTTC. This codes for CAWSPLQETQYF.

This clone was recorded a few times. The DNA for the CDR3 is TGTGCCAGCAGTCTAGCGGGAATGAGCACAGATACGCAGTATTTT. It codes for CASSLAGMSTDTQYF. V gene TRBV7-9 combines with J gene TRBJ2-3; 9 bases are shared with TRBD2. Germline V gene sequence: CDR1 SEHNR, CDR2 FQNEAQ (reference sequence). This CDR3 is built from 15 residues. The J segment lost 0 bases and the V segment lost 6 bases, leaving 4 bases of the junction unmatched.

The V gene is TRBV28, the J gene TRBJ2-7; the D call may be TRBD1 or TRBD2 (5 bases each). Trimming removed 8 bases from V and 0 bases from J, with 11 bases in between. The CDR3 has 13 amino acids. The germline V gene has CDR1 MDHEN and CDR2 SYDVKM. The CDR3 reads CASLQAGSYEQYF. In DNA form, the CDR3 reads TGTGCCAGCCTACAGGCGGGCTCCTACGAGCAGTACTTC.

The V call is TRBV20-1, the J call TRBJ2-1; no clear D. The germline V gene has CDR1 DFQATT and CDR2 SNEGSKA (reference sequence). With 3 bases removed from V and 8 bases from J, the gap between germline ends came to 5 bases. This CDR3 contains 10 residues. CDR3: CSAREYEQFF. CDR3 sequence (DNA): TGCAGTGCTAGGGAGTATGAGCAGTTCTTC.

The chain uses TRBV19 and TRBJ2-3; D gene unclear. CDR1 is LNHDA and CDR2 is SQIVND in the germline V gene (reference sequence). This CDR3 has 11 amino acids. Deletions cut 4 bases from V and 6 bases from J, with 5 bases between. CDR3 nucleotide sequence: TGTGCCAGTAGTACAATGGATACGCAGTATTTT. This translates into CASSTMDTQYF.

This chain joins TRBV5-1 and TRBJ1-2; tentatively, D is TRBD1 (6 bases). Germline CDR1 reads SGHRS; CDR2 reads YFSETQ. V was trimmed by 0 bases and J by 5 bases, leaving 14 bases between them. The CDR3 consists of 15 residues. As DNA, the CDR3 is TGCGCCAGCAGCTTGGGAACAGGGACTTCGTATGGCTACACCTTC. It is translated as CASSLGTGTSYGYTF.

The V gene is TRBV7-2, the J gene TRBJ2-7; 8 nucleotides match TRBD1. This CDR3 is built from 17 residues. The germline CDR1 and CDR2 sequences are SGHTA and FQGNSA. V lost 6 bases, J lost 1 base, and 14 bases stayed unmatched. CDR3: CASSRHHTGGTSYEQYF. CDR3 in DNA: TGTGCCAGCAGTAGACACCATACAGGGGGTACTTCCTACGAGCAGTACTTC.

The chain employs TRBV5-1 and TRBJ2-3, with TRBD2 identical over 7 bases. Germline values: CDR1 SGHRS, CDR2 YFSETQ. The CDR3 is made up of 16 amino acids. The V gene end was trimmed by 3 bases and the J gene end by 2 bases; junction bases not matched to a gene: 9. The CDR3 DNA reads TGCGCCAGCAGCTCACCAAGCGGGGCCCCCACAGATACGCAGTATTTT. Amino acid sequence: CASSSPSGAPTDTQYF.

On this clone: Germline and junction disagree at one end, which may indicate a read error. V gene TRBV16 combines with J gene TRBJ2-7; the match to TRBD1 covers 8 bases. The CDR3 totals 14 residues. CDR1 KGHSY and CDR2 FQNENV come from the germline V gene. CDR3 residues: CASTQGQGYHEQYF. CDR3 in DNA: TGTGCCAGCACCCAAGGACAGGGTTACCACGAGCAGTACTTC.